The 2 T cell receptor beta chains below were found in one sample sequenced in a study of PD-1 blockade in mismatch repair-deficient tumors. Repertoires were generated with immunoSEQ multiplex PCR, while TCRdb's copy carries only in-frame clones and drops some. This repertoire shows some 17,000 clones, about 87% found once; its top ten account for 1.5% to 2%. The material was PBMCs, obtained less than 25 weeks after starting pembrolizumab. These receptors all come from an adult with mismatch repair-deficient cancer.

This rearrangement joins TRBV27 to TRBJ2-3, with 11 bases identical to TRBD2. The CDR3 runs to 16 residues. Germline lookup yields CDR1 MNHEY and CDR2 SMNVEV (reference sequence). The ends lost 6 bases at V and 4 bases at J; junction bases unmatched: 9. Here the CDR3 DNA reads TGTGCCAGCAGGAAAACTAGCGGGAGCCGTTCAGATACGCAGTATTTT. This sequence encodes CASRKTSGSRSDTQYF.

CDR3 loop: CASSPSGRVSTDTQYF. In DNA, the CDR3 is TGCGCCAGCAGCCCTAGCGGGAGGGTTAGCACAGATACGCAGTATTTT. V gene TRBV5-1 combines with J gene TRBJ2-3; 12 bases fit TRBD2. The V gene's germline CDR1 is SGHRS and CDR2 YFSETQ. V shed 4 bases and J 0 bases; nucleotides not matched to a gene: 3. The CDR3 length is 16 residues.